The TCR beta chain under discussion was sequenced for a study of T cell repertoires and HLA-DP antigens. V was clipped by 4 bases and J by 4 bases, with 11 bases between them. The CDR3 is 13 residues long. The germline gives CDR1 SGHNT, CDR2 YYREEE (reference sequence). With respect to this clone: Its antigen is undetermined.

Primers targeted 54 TRBV and 13 TRBJ segments. Some clones are missing from TCRdb's copy, which holds only in-frame ones; the method was immunoSEQ multiplex PCR. Among some 89,000 clones listed, 86% were seen once. The TCR comes from a man aged 50 to 60 in good health and CMV-seronegative. The rearrangement uses TRBV5-4 and TRBJ1-1, with D uncertain. The sequencing input was CD4+ T cells from PBMCs. As DNA, the CDR3 is TGTGCCAGCAGCGGTGTCCCGGTCACTGAAGCTTTCTTT. This codes for CASSGVPVTEAFF.